These 25 T cell receptor beta chains were all obtained from the same sample, sequenced in a study of high-grade serous ovarian cancer treatment subgroups. The data were produced by immunoSEQ multiplex PCR, yet TCRdb's version contains in-frame clones alone and is incomplete. The sample lists about 39,000 clones, roughly 83% occurring once. The tumor samples were collected prior to definitive surgery or chemotherapy. Source material: tumor tissue. These receptors were collected from a human donor with high-grade serous ovarian cancer.

The chain uses TRBV7-3 and TRBJ1-1; D is uncertain. The CDR3 is 13 amino acids. V lost 4 bases to trimming and J lost 3 bases, with 9 bases between them. Germline lookup yields CDR1 SGHTA and CDR2 FQGTGA. The CDR3 sequence: CASSSGPYTEAFF. The CDR3 coding sequence is TGTGCCAGCAGCTCGGGTCCGTACACTGAAGCTTTCTTT.

This clone was found once. The genes are TRBV28 and TRBJ2-7; either TRBD1 or TRBD2 may fit D (5 bases each). Trimming shortened V by 3 bases and J by 0 bases, and 15 bases separated the two germline ends. Germline assignment: CDR1 MDHEN and CDR2 SYDVKM. This CDR3 comprises 16 residues. CDR3 sequence (DNA): TGTGCCAGCAGTTTTTGGGGGACCCCTCCCTCCTACGAGCAGTACTTC. Encoded protein: CASSFWGTPPSYEQYF.

A few counts support this clone. The chain carries TRBV19 and TRBJ2-7, with D perhaps matching TRBD1 (6 bases). This CDR3 contains 12 residues. Trimming took 10 bases from V and 7 from J, leaving 17 bases between them. Germline V gene data show CDR1 as LNHDA and CDR2 as SQIVND (reference sequence). The CDR3 coding sequence is TGTGCCACCTCCGACAGGACGTGGGAGCAGTACTTC. It yields the protein CATSDRTWEQYF.

The chain employs TRBV7-2 and TRBJ1-4, with D possibly being TRBD1 (6 bases). CDR1 is SGHTA and CDR2 is FQGNSA in the germline V gene. V lost 3 bases, J lost 8 bases, and 13 bases lay in between. There are 14 residues in the CDR3. The CDR3 loop reads CASSLGATREKLFF. In nucleotides, the CDR3 is TGTGCCAGCAGCTTGGGGGCTACACGGGAAAAACTGTTTTTT.

The rearrangement joins TRBV5-6 to TRBJ1-2, with D uncertain. The CDR3 totals 15 residues. Germline assignment: CDR1 SGHDT and CDR2 YYEEEE. V was trimmed by 4 bases and J by 3 bases, leaving 16 bases between them. The CDR3 reads CASSPMPVTHYGYTF. The CDR3 DNA reads TGTGCCAGCAGCCCGATGCCCGTTACTCACTATGGCTACACCTTC.

The chain combines TRBV15 with TRBJ2-3, with D possibly being TRBD1 (6 bases). V was pared by 0 bases and J by 0 bases, with 10 bases between. The CDR3 consists of 16 residues. The germline V gene encodes CDR1 LNHNV and CDR2 YYDKDF (reference sequence). CDR3 region: CATSREQGTSTDTQYF. The CDR3 coding sequence is TGTGCCACCAGCAGAGAACAGGGTACGAGCACAGATACGCAGTATTTT. Together with reference TRBV15 and TRBJ2-3, the CDR3 gives the full variable domain: DAMVIQNPRYQVTQFGKPVTLSCSQTLNHNVMYWYQQKSSQAPKLLFHYYDKDFNNEADTPDNFQSRRPNTSFCFLDIRSPGLGDTAMYLCATSREQGTSTDTQYFGPGTRLTVL.

The J gene is TRBJ2-1, the V gene TRBV18, with no clear D. The CDR3 is 12 residues long. Germline loops: CDR1 KGHSH, CDR2 LQKENI. The V end was cut by 2 bases, the J end by 7 bases, with 6 bases between. Here the CDR3 reads CASSPVGNEQFF. As DNA, the CDR3 is TGTGCCAGCTCACCAGTGGGGAATGAGCAGTTCTTC.

The rearrangement uses TRBV18 and TRBJ2-1, with a weak D call TRBD1 (6 bases). Trimming took 4 bases from V and 6 from J, leaving 19 bases between them. The V gene's germline CDR1 is KGHSH and CDR2 LQKENI. This CDR3 spans 16 amino acids. The CDR3 nucleotides are TGTGCCAGCTCACTAGCCGGGACATCGCGATTCAATGAGCAGTTCTTC. This sequence encodes CASSLAGTSRFNEQFF. The complete variable domain, with remaining parts taken from reference TRBV18 and TRBJ2-1, reads NAGVMQNPRHLVRRRGQEARLRCSPMKGHSHVYWYRQLPEEGLKFMVYLQKENIIDESGMPKERFSAEFPKEGPSILRIQQVVRGDSAAYFCASSLAGTSRFNEQFFGPGTRLTVL.

The V gene is TRBV7-3, the J gene TRBJ1-4; perhaps TRBD1 as D (5 bases). V was cut by 7 bases and J by 2 bases, with 11 bases left in between. The CDR3 loop spans 14 amino acids. Germline CDR1 is SGHTA and CDR2 is FQGTGA. The CDR3 loop is CASIRELTNEKLFF. The DNA for the CDR3 is TGTGCCAGCATCAGGGAGCTCACTAATGAAAAACTGTTTTTT.

V and J are TRBV4-2 and TRBJ2-1; 11 bases are shared with TRBD2. Germline V gene sequence: CDR1 LGHNA, CDR2 YNFKEQ. V gave up 1 base and J gave up 0 bases; unmatched junction bases: 8. This CDR3 is 19 amino acids long. CDR3 loop: CASSQGVRLAGSSYNEQFF. As DNA, the CDR3 is TGTGCCAGCAGCCAAGGGGTCAGACTAGCGGGAAGCTCCTACAATGAGCAGTTCTTC.

The rearrangement uses TRBV7-2 and TRBJ2-4; 12 nucleotides agree with TRBD2. Looked up from germline, CDR1 is SGHTA and CDR2 is FQGNSA. The CDR3 sequence is 17 residues long. V dropped 5 bases and J dropped 1; count of bases not matched to a gene: 6. The CDR3 spells CASSLRLAGAAKNIQYF. The CDR3 region has the DNA TGTGCCAGCAGCCTAAGACTAGCGGGAGCGGCCAAAAACATTCAGTACTTC.

This clone was counted a single time. The chain carries TRBV9 and TRBJ2-5; D not resolved. CDR3 length: 15 amino acids. Trimming removed 0 bases at V and 0 bases at J, with 9 bases between. Germline V gene lookup returns CDR1 SGDLS and CDR2 YYNGEE. CDR3 loop: CASSVGLVHQETQYF. CDR3 bases: TGTGCCAGCAGCGTAGGCTTAGTTCACCAAGAGACCCAGTACTTC.

The chain combines TRBV5-1 with TRBJ1-1, with unresolved D. This CDR3 region has 16 residues. V was trimmed by 2 bases and J by 1 base, leaving 15 bases between them. Germline values: CDR1 SGHRS, CDR2 YFSETQ. The CDR3 loop reads CASSFVRERPNTEAFF. The CDR3 region has the DNA TGCGCCAGCAGCTTTGTCCGGGAACGGCCGAACACTGAAGCTTTCTTT.

The chain uses TRBV19 and TRBJ1-4; a weak D match, TRBD1 (6 bases). V lost 7 bases to trimming and J lost 3 bases, with 12 bases between them. The length of the CDR3 is 14 residues. Germline V gene data show CDR1 as LNHDA and CDR2 as SQIVND (reference sequence). CDR3 sequence: CASTPTGPNEKLFF. Here the CDR3 DNA reads TGTGCCAGTACCCCAACAGGGCCTAATGAAAAACTGTTTTTT.

The chain recombines TRBV7-3 with TRBJ1-3; D remains ambiguous. The CDR3 length is 15 residues. The V gene's germline CDR1 is SGHTA and CDR2 FQGTGA. V was clipped by 1 base and J by 1 base, with 8 bases between them. Written as DNA, the CDR3 is TGTGCCAGCAGCTTAAAAGGCGGATCTGGAAACACCATATATTTT. Translated, it gives CASSLKGGSGNTIYF.

This chain joins TRBV11-1 and TRBJ2-2; D unresolved. The CDR3 covers 15 residues. Trimming took 4 bases from V and 0 from J, leaving 9 bases between them. The germline V gene encodes CDR1 SGHAT and CDR2 FQDESV (reference sequence). This CDR3 is CASSSLATNTGELFF. CDR3 nucleotide sequence: TGTGCCAGCAGCTCCTTGGCCACGAACACCGGGGAGCTGTTTTTT.

This clone was found once. The V and J genes are TRBV7-2 and TRBJ2-5; 9 bases align to TRBD1. V was clipped by 5 bases and J by 4 bases; unmatched bases: 8. The CDR3 is 15 amino acids. Germline V lookup: CDR1 SGHTA, CDR2 FQGNSA. CDR3 loop: CASSIRDRVGETQYF. The CDR3 DNA sequence: TGTGCCAGCAGCATCCGGGACAGGGTCGGAGAGACCCAGTACTTC.

A few counts support this clone. V and J are TRBV28 and TRBJ2-7; D is perhaps TRBD1 (6 bases). This CDR3 region has 15 residues. The germline V gene has CDR1 MDHEN and CDR2 SYDVKM. Trimming took off 5 bases at V and 9 bases at J, with 23 bases between the two ends. CDR3 protein: CASSIRDTTSRGQYF. CDR3 nucleotides: TGTGCCAGCAGTATCCGGGACACAACCTCCCGTGGGCAGTACTTC.

This chain joins TRBV28 and TRBJ2-7, with TRBD2 identical over 7 bases. J lost 3 bases, V lost 2 bases, and 4 bases had no gene match. Germline CDR1 reads MDHEN; CDR2 reads SYDVKM. This CDR3 is 14 amino acids long. The CDR3 loop reads CASSLSQRGYEQYF. CDR3 DNA sequence: TGTGCCAGCAGTTTAAGTCAGCGGGGCTACGAGCAGTACTTC.

V and J are TRBV7-8 and TRBJ1-2; no firm D call. Germline CDR1 SGHVS, CDR2 FQNEAQ. The CDR3 sequence is 14 residues long. The germline V and J ends were trimmed by 5 bases and 8 bases, with 18 bases remaining between them. CDR3 sequence reads: CASSLGWGEGGYTF. For the CDR3, the DNA is TGTGCCAGCAGCCTAGGCTGGGGAGAGGGCGGCTACACCTTC.

This chain uses TRBV2 with TRBJ1-2, with 7 bases identical to TRBD1. The CDR3 extends over 15 amino acids. V trimming: 3 bases; J trimming: 3 bases; junction bases outside the gene matches: 7. CDR1 and CDR2 (germline): SNHLY, FYNNEI. CDR3 protein: CASSDGRDRDYGYTF. CDR3 coding DNA: TGTGCCAGCAGTGACGGGAGAGACAGGGACTATGGCTACACCTTC.

The chain carries TRBV28 and TRBJ1-4, with D possibly TRBD1 on 6 matching bases. The CDR3 is made up of 15 amino acids. V was trimmed by 6 bases and J by 7 bases, leaving 18 bases between them. Germline V gene sequence: CDR1 MDHEN, CDR2 SYDVKM. CDR3 in DNA: TGTGCCAGCAGCCCCGGGAAGGGGGTAACTGAAAAACTGTTTTTT. Translating it yields CASSPGKGVTEKLFF.

This chain links TRBV5-4 with TRBJ1-2, with a tentative D call TRBD1 (6 bases). Germline V gene data show CDR1 as SGHNT and CDR2 as YYREEE (reference sequence). The germline V and J ends were trimmed by 1 base and 2 bases, with 12 bases remaining between them. This CDR3 spans 15 amino acids. Written as DNA, the CDR3 is TGTGCCAGCAGCTTGTTTAACAGGGAGAACTATGGCTACACCTTC. This sequence encodes CASSLFNRENYGYTF.

This sequence joins TRBV7-3 and TRBJ2-1, with D tentatively TRBD1 or TRBD2 (5 bases each). Germline CDR1 SGHTA, CDR2 FQGTGA. V shed 4 bases and J shed 3 bases, with 10 bases lying between them. This CDR3 is 14 amino acids long. DNA for the CDR3: TGTGCCAGCAGCTCTGGGGGAAACTACAATGAGCAGTTCTTC. This sequence encodes CASSSGGNYNEQFF.

The chain links TRBV5-8 to TRBJ2-2, with TRBD2 identical over 10 bases. CDR1 and CDR2 from the germline V gene are SGHTS and YDEGEE. V shed 4 bases, J shed 7 bases, and the junction held 13 bases outside the gene matches. The CDR3 covers 17 residues. CDR3 DNA: TGTGCCAGCAGCAAAGCCAGCGGGAGGGCCGGTAGCGGGGAGCTGTTTTTT. This encodes CASSKASGRAGSGELFF. The entire variable domain, with the rest obtained from reference TRBV5-8 and TRBJ2-2, is as follows: EAGVTQSPTHLIKTRGQQATLRCSPISGHTSVYWYQQALGLGLQFLLWYDEGEERNRGNFPPRFSGRQFPNYSSELNVNALELEDSALYLCASSKASGRAGSGELFFGEGSRLTVL.